This T cell receptor (beta chain) was identified during a study of naive CD8 T cells in extremely preterm neonates. Extremely preterm births at roughly 22-28 weeks of gestation supplied the samples. Live Annexin V-negative naive CD3+CD8+CD45RA+CCR7+ T cells were sorted. Sorted naive CD8+ T cell numbers ranged ~17,000 to ~100,000. There are 14 residues in the CDR3. The germline CDR1 and CDR2 sequences are SGDLS and YYNGEE. V lost 4 bases and J lost 3; bases outside the gene matches: 3. The table came from immunoSEQ multiplex PCR; TCRdb's copy has only in-frame clones and leaves some out. Here the sample spans about 23,000 clones, around 88% being singletons. In regard to this clone: The antigen remains unidentified.

Study findings and constraints: iChao1 richness was lowest in preterm neonates, significantly versus all ages. Preterm neonates shared more CDR3 nucleotide sequences (approximately 2.7%) than older groups. Preterm infants showed shorter CDR3s, fewer N additions and less trimming than older groups.

The chain uses TRBV9 and TRBJ1-2; 10 bases are shared with TRBD1. This sequence originates from a boy who was born preterm. The sample taken for sequencing was naive CD8+ T cells from cord blood. The CDR3 loop is CASSPDRGYYGYTF. The CDR3 DNA reads TGTGCCAGCAGCCCGGACAGGGGGTACTATGGCTACACCTTC.